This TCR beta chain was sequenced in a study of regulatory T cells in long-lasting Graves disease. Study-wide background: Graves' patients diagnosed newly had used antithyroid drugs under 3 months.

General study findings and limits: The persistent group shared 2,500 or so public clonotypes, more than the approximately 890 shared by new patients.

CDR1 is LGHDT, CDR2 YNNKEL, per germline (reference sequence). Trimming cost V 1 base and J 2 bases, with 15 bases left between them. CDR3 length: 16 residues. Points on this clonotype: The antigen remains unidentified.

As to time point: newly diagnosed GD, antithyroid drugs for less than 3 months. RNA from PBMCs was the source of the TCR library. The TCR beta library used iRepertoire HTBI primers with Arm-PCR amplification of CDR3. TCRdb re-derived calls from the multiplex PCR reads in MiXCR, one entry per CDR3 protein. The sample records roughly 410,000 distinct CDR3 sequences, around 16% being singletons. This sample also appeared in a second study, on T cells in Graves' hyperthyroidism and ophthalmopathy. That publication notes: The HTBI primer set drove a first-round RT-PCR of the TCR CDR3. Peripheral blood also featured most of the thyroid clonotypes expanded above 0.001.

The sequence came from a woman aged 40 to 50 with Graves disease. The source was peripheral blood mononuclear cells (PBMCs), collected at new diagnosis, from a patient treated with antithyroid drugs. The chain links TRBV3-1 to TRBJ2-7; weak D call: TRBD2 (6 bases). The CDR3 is CASSQGRAGKTYEQYF. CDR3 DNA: TGTGCCAGCAGCCAAGGTAGGGCGGGGAAAACCTACGAGCAGTACTTC.